Only a few counts were recorded for the clone carrying this T cell receptor beta chain. Its matching antigen is unknown. Via MiXCR, TCRdb re-called the 5' RACE reads, giving one row per CDR3 protein. The sample carries around 530,000 distinct CDR3 sequences, approximately 14% recorded once. The data were obtained in a study of identical twins. Study observations and caveats: There was an excess of low generation probability in the out-of-frame alpha sequences that twins shared. Not following the same donors, the study drew its conclusions from cross-sectional statistical analysis.

CDR1 is LNHNV and CDR2 is YYDKDF in the germline V gene (reference sequence). Trimming cost V 3 bases and J 4 bases, with 10 bases left between them. The CDR3 contains 13 residues. This same sample was also taken into another study, of yellow fever vaccine responses in identical twins.

The genes are TRBV15 and TRBJ2-7, with D possibly matching TRBD1 (6 bases). This clonotype was obtained from a young woman in good health. Input material: CD4+ T cells sorted from blood. CDR3 sequence reads: CATSRGALYEQYF. The CDR3 DNA is TGTGCCACCAGCAGGGGGGCTCTATACGAGCAGTACTTC.